This record concerns one T cell receptor beta chain sequence. The data were taken from a study of blood T cell repertoires in COVID-19. Turning to the study itself: Spain, Italy and the United States supplied samples that represented acute and convalescent COVID-19. The cDNA or gDNA used as material had been derived from T cells, B-cell-depleted T cells, or PBMCs.

Germline assignment: CDR1 MGHRA and CDR2 YSYEKL. This CDR3 contains 15 residues. Between the trimmed V and J ends, which lost 0 bases and 6 bases, there was a span of 12 bases. In the authors' methods: Estimates of nucleated cell counts were drawn from the amplification of reference gene primers. Measured with immunoSEQ multiplex PCR; TCRdb has only the in-frame clones, and not every one. V and J calls and clone size are given by that table; D and trimming were obtained from the DNA. The sample holds 180,000 or so clones, roughly 84% seen once. The sequence came from a woman of 80 years or more with acute or convalescent COVID-19. The sequenced material came from peripheral blood. This chain links TRBV4-1 with TRBJ1-5, with D possibly matching TRBD1 (5 bases). In nucleotides, the CDR3 is TGCGCCAGCAGCCAAGATGGGGACTATCCTCAGCCCCAGCATTTT. Translating gives CASSQDGDYPQPQHF.